What follows are 14 T cell receptor beta chains derived from one specimen sequenced in a study of post-analysis software for immune sequencing data. Broader study findings: Compared with controls, patients had more of five TRBV segments, including TRBV5-6, TRBV5-1 and TRBV20-1.

Prepared TCR beta cDNA libraries contained unique molecular identifiers. TCRdb ran MiXCR on the PCR reads and lists one entry per CDR3 protein. This repertoire shows 650,000 to 850,000 distinct CDR3 sequences, roughly 50% found once; its top ten account for approximately 4.5%. Their antigens are not known. Material: blood. These receptor sequences come from a girl under 18 with multiple sclerosis.

This clonotype was counted only a few times. The V gene is TRBV20-1, the J gene TRBJ2-5; TRBD1 matches at 12 bases. CDR1 and CDR2 (germline): DFQATT, SNEGSKA (reference sequence). There are 13 residues in the CDR3. Losses at the gene ends were 6 bases for V and 5 bases for J; bases not matched to a gene: 4. CDR3 region: CSAGDRGLETQYF. CDR3 DNA sequence: TGCAGTGCCGGGGACAGGGGGCTGGAGACCCAGTACTTC.

This chain links TRBV3-1 with TRBJ2-3; D remains unclear. CDR3 length equals 14 residues. The germline gives CDR1 LGHDT, CDR2 YNNKEL (reference sequence). Trimming pared 4 bases from V and 6 bases from J, leaving 14 bases between. The chain's CDR3 is CASSPTTVPDTQYF. Written as DNA, the CDR3 is TGTGCCAGCAGCCCCACGACTGTCCCGGATACGCAGTATTTT.

The chain's CDR3 is CASTYGGGGLSSYEQYF. The DNA for the CDR3 is TGTGCCAGCACCTATGGTGGTGGGGGCCTCTCCTCCTACGAGCAGTACTTC. V usage is TRBV6-2 or TRBV6-3 and J usage is TRBJ2-7; possibly TRBD1 for D (6 bases). Germline CDR1 and CDR2: MNHEY and SVGEGT. This CDR3 is 17 amino acids long. Trimming cost V 7 bases and J 0 bases, with 22 bases left between them.

The chain carries TRBV18 and TRBJ1-5; tentatively, D is TRBD1 (5 bases). CDR1 and CDR2 from the germline V gene are KGHSH and LQKENI. The CDR3 has 14 residues. V was clipped by 6 bases and J by 5 bases, with 14 bases between them. The CDR3 is CASSPTGGDQPQHF. Written as DNA, the CDR3 is TGTGCCAGCTCGCCCACAGGTGGGGATCAGCCCCAGCATTTT. The entire variable domain, with the rest obtained from reference TRBV18 and TRBJ1-5, is as follows: NAGVMQNPRHLVRRRGQEARLRCSPMKGHSHVYWYRQLPEEGLKFMVYLQKENIIDESGMPKERFSAEFPKEGPSILRIQQVVRGDSAAYFCASSPTGGDQPQHFGDGTRLSIL.

A few counts support this clonotype. The V call is TRBV5-1, the J call TRBJ2-7; no clear D gene. CDR1 SGHRS and CDR2 YFSETQ come from the germline V gene. With 2 bases removed from V and 3 bases from J, the gap between germline ends came to 12 bases. The CDR3 is 14 residues long. In nucleotides, the CDR3 is TGCGCCAGCAGCTTTGTACCTAAGAACTACGAGCAGTACTTC. Translating it yields CASSFVPKNYEQYF. Full variable domain (outside the CDR3, taken from reference TRBV5-1 and TRBJ2-7): KAGVTQTPRYLIKTRGQQVTLSCSPISGHRSVSWYQQTPGQGLQFLFEYFSETQRNKGNFPGRFSGRQFSNSRSEMNVSTLELGDSALYLCASSFVPKNYEQYFGPGTRLTVT.

The chain uses TRBV14 and TRBJ2-1; 9 nucleotides agree with TRBD2. Germline CDR1 is SGHDN and CDR2 is FVKESK. The ends lost 0 bases at V and 12 bases at J; junction bases unmatched: 9. This CDR3 is 15 amino acids long. This CDR3 is CASSQESRGGLGQFF. CDR3 DNA sequence: TGTGCCAGCAGCCAAGAATCGCGGGGGGGCCTCGGGCAGTTCTTC.

The chain recombines TRBV3-1 with TRBJ2-5; D is perhaps TRBD1 (6 bases). The germline V and J ends were trimmed by 4 bases and 2 bases, with 14 bases remaining between them. The CDR3 spans 15 residues. CDR1 and CDR2 (germline): LGHDT, YNNKEL (reference sequence). CDR3 sequence (DNA): TGTGCCAGCAGCCTTATAAGAGGGGGTCAAGAGACCCAGTACTTC. Its translation is CASSLIRGGQETQYF.

The V gene is TRBV29-1, the J gene TRBJ2-5; unclear D gene. The V and J ends lost 4 bases and 1 base respectively, with 7 bases between them. Germline lookup yields CDR1 SQVTM and CDR2 ANQGSEA. This CDR3 region has 12 residues. DNA for the CDR3: TGCAGCGTTGGGTACTTCCAAGAGACCCAGTACTTC. Residues: CSVGYFQETQYF.

The chain employs TRBV7-9 and TRBJ2-3; TRBD2 agrees at 10 bases. V was pared by 11 bases and J by 0 bases, with 11 bases of the junction left unmatched. Germline-derived CDR1 and CDR2 are SEHNR and FQNEAQ (reference sequence). This CDR3 comprises 16 residues. CDR3 sequence (DNA): TGTGCCTCCCAGGGACTAGCGCCCAGTAGCACAGATACGCAGTATTTT. Translating it yields CASQGLAPSSTDTQYF.

The chain recombines TRBV20-1 with TRBJ2-1; the match to TRBD2 covers 8 bases. Germline CDR1 reads DFQATT; CDR2 reads SNEGSKA (reference sequence). After removal of 3 bases from V and 6 bases from J, the junction contained 19 bases not matched to a gene. There are 18 residues in the CDR3. DNA for the CDR3: TGCAGTGCTAGGCCCCTATCAGTTGGAGCGGGAGTACCCAATGAGCAGTTCTTC. It is translated as CSARPLSVGAGVPNEQFF.

The CDR3 here is CSARGSAEQETQYF. DNA of the CDR3: TGCAGTGCTAGAGGTTCTGCGGAGCAAGAGACCCAGTACTTC. The V call is TRBV20-1, the J call TRBJ2-4; D gene unclear. The DNA end is a closer match to TRBJ2-5, so the J assignment may be wrong. The CDR3 is 14 amino acids. CDR1 and CDR2 (germline): DFQATT, SNEGSKA (reference sequence).

The J gene is TRBJ2-6, the V gene TRBV20-1, with D maybe TRBD1 (6 bases). The CDR3 runs 19 residues. The germline CDR1 and CDR2 sequences are DFQATT and SNEGSKA (reference sequence). V gave up 5 bases and J gave up 0 bases, with 23 bases separating them. The CDR3 here is CSAQIQGPRVLSGANVLTF. CDR3 sequence (DNA): TGCAGTGCTCAAATACAGGGACCCCGTGTCCTCTCTGGGGCCAACGTCCTGACTTTC.

This rearrangement joins TRBV7-9 to TRBJ2-5; no reliable D call. CDR3 length equals 15 residues. Germline V gene sequence: CDR1 SEHNR, CDR2 FQNEAQ (reference sequence). V dropped 2 bases and J dropped 3 bases, with 13 bases sitting between them. CDR3 in amino acids: CASSLRSVAEETQYF. For the CDR3, the DNA is TGTGCCAGCAGCTTAAGGTCTGTTGCAGAAGAGACCCAGTACTTC.

This clonotype turned up a few times. The genes are TRBV6-1 and TRBJ2-5; unclear D gene. Trimming took 7 bases from V and 5 from J, leaving 14 bases between them. The CDR3 is made up of 13 amino acids. Germline assignment: CDR1 MNHNS and CDR2 SASEGT. The CDR3 protein is CASTRLPSETQYF. DNA of the CDR3: TGTGCCAGCACCAGACTTCCGTCGGAGACCCAGTACTTC.